Listed below are T cell receptor beta chains from one sample, sequenced in a study of CD8 T cells in Susac syndrome. TCRdb called the immunoSEQ multiplex PCR reads again in MiXCR, with one record for every CDR3 protein. The table has approximately 230,000 distinct CDR3 sequences, just over 90% seen once. The sample taken for sequencing was CD4+ T cells from PBMCs. All receptors come from a human donor with multiple sclerosis. Each CDR3 is given with its conserved first and last residue. A D gene is named only where the DNA matches it firmly. Clone sizes are given selectively: once, few, many, or a class where the clone is expanded.

d_call j_call cdr3_length v_call clone_size cdr3_nt cdr3_aa
- TRBJ2-1 15 TRBV7-2 once TGTGCCAGCGGCGAAGGTCGGCCCTCTGAGGATGAGCAGTTCTTC CASGEGRPSEDEQFF
- TRBJ2-6 17 TRBV2 - TGTGCCAGCAGTGAAACCCGGACTGGGGCCGGGGCCAACGTCCTGACTTTC CASSETRTGAGANVLTF
TRBD1 TRBJ1-4 15 TRBV6-5 - TGTGCCAGCAGTCCGGGGACAGCCGGATCAGAAAAACTGTTTTTT CASSPGTAGSEKLFF
TRBD2 TRBJ2-1 11 TRBV29-1 few TGCAGCGTCACTAGCGGGAGTGAGCAGTTCTTC CSVTSGSEQFF
- TRBJ1-1 14 TRBV9 - TGTGCCAGCAGCGTAGAACAAGGCGGCACTGAAGCTTTCTTT CASSVEQGGTEAFF
- TRBJ2-3 14 TRBV2 once TGTGCCAGCCTCCGAGGAGCTAGCACAGATACGCAGTATTTT CASLRGASTDTQYF
TRBD2 TRBJ2-3 16 TRBV5-1 - TGCGCCAGCAGCTTGGAAGCGGGGGGGAGCATGGATACGCAGTATTTT CASSLEAGGSMDTQYF
- TRBJ1-1 14 TRBV29-1 - TGCAGCGTTGAATCTCAGGGGATAAGGACTGAAGCTTTCTTT CSVESQGIRTEAFF
- TRBJ2-2 15 TRBV11-2 - TGTGCCAGCAGCCCAAGGACTACGAACACCGGGGAGCTGTTTTTT CASSPRTTNTGELFF
TRBD2 TRBJ2-2 15 TRBV7-2 - TGTGCCAGCAGCCAGCGGGACGCGAACACCGGGGAGCTGTTTTTT CASSQRDANTGELFF
- TRBJ1-2 15 TRBV15 - TGTGCCACCAGCACGAAAGAGACGGCGATCTATGGCTACACCTTC CATSTKETAIYGYTF
- TRBJ2-7 14 TRBV20-1 - TGCAGTGCTGCCCGGGACCCGAGCTCCTACGAGCAGTACTTC CSAARDPSSYEQYF
- TRBJ1-1 16 TRBV5-1 - TGCGCCAGCAGCTTGGTGGCAGGATTCGTGAACACTGAAGCTTTCTTT CASSLVAGFVNTEAFF
- TRBJ1-1 15 TRBV3-1 - TGTGCCAGCAGCCAACCCGGGACACCAAACACTGAAGCTTTCTTT CASSQPGTPNTEAFF
TRBD1 TRBJ1-1 16 TRBV6-1 - TGTGCCAGCAGTGAAGCCAGGGGGATCTTGAACACTGAAGCTTTCTTT CASSEARGILNTEAFF
- TRBJ1-5 15 TRBV6-1 once TGTGCCAGCACCTTGGAGGGAAATAGCAATCAGCCCCAGCATTTT CASTLEGNSNQPQHF
TRBD1 TRBJ2-1 16 TRBV19 - TGTGCCAGTGCATATGGGATCGGACAGGGGTTCCATGAGCAGTTCTTC CASAYGIGQGFHEQFF
- TRBJ2-5 12 TRBV2 - TGTGCCAGCAGTGAAGTGGTGGGGACCCAGTACTTC CASSEVVGTQYF
- TRBJ1-4 15 TRBV5-1 once TGCGCCAGCAGCCCGGCGGGAAGGGAGAATGAAAAACTGTTTTTT CASSPAGRENEKLFF
TRBD1 TRBJ2-3 15 TRBV5-5 - TGTGCCAGCAGCCTAAGGACAGGGGAAGCAGATACGCAGTATTTT CASSLRTGEADTQYF
TRBD2 TRBJ2-5 15 TRBV24-1 - TGTGCCACCAGTGAGGCTCGGGGAGGGGCAGAGACCCAGTACTTC CATSEARGGAETQYF
- TRBJ2-5 13 TRBV18 once TGTGCCAGCTCACACAGGGATAGGAAGACCCAGTACTTC CASSHRDRKTQYF
- TRBJ2-5 15 TRBV11-1 - TGTGCCAGCAGTCCAGCCGGAGGGTGGCAAGAGACCCAGTACTTC CASSPAGGWQETQYF
TRBD2 TRBJ2-5 15 TRBV5-4 - TGTGCCAGCAGCCAGAGCGGGGGGCCACAAGAGACCCAGTACTTC CASSQSGGPQETQYF
- TRBJ1-5 13 TRBV19 - TGTGCCAGTAGTATACAGAACGATCAGCCCCAGCATTTT CASSIQNDQPQHF
- TRBJ1-3 15 TRBV6-5 once TGTGCCAGCAGGAGAACAGGCAGCTCTGGAAACACCATATATTTT CASRRTGSSGNTIYF
TRBD1 TRBJ2-5 18 TRBV5-1 - TGCGCCAGCAGCTTGTGGACAGGGGCCCCTGGGGGCCAAGAGACCCAGTACTTC CASSLWTGAPGGQETQYF
TRBD2 TRBJ2-5 16 TRBV9 - TGTGCCAGCAGCGCCATGGGACTAGCGGGAGGGGAGACCCAGTACTTC CASSAMGLAGGETQYF
TRBD1 TRBJ2-1 14 TRBV24-1 - TGTGCCACCAGTGCCGGGACAGGGGGCGTTGAGCAGTTCTTC CATSAGTGGVEQFF
- TRBJ1-1 13 TRBV14 - TGTGCCAGCAGCCAGAACGGAGGAACTGAAGCTTTCTTT CASSQNGGTEAFF
TRBD1 TRBJ1-2 15 TRBV7-8 - TGTGCCAGCAGCTTACAGGGGGCGCAGGACTATGGCTACACCTTC CASSLQGAQDYGYTF
TRBD2 TRBJ2-1 14 TRBV20-1 - TGCAGTGCTAGTGCTAGCGGGAGGCCCAATGAGCAGTTCTTC CSASASGRPNEQFF
- TRBJ2-5 13 TRBV7-9 - TGTGCCAGCAGCTTAGTCCCCCAAGAGACCCAGTACTTC CASSLVPQETQYF
- TRBJ2-5 13 TRBV6-1 - TGTGCCAGCAGCGCCGGGACATCCGGGACCCAGTACTTC CASSAGTSGTQYF
TRBD1 TRBJ2-5 14 TRBV7-2 - TGTGCCAGCAGCTTTCAGACAGGGCCAGAGACCCAGTACTTC CASSFQTGPETQYF
- TRBJ1-6 17 TRBV4-1 - TGCGCCAGCAGCCCTGGTGAGGACGACTCCTATAATTCACCCCTCCACTTT CASSPGEDDSYNSPLHF
- TRBJ1-1 17 TRBV12-5 - TGTGCTAGTGGTTTGGTACTTGGACAAATTGAAAACACTGAAGCTTTCTTT CASGLVLGQIENTEAFF
TRBD1 TRBJ2-7 15 TRBV11-2 - TGTGCCAGCAGCTTCGGACAGGGAGGAATCGGCGAGCAGTACTTC CASSFGQGGIGEQYF
TRBD1 TRBJ2-1 11 TRBV27 - TGTGCCCGACAGGGCCACAATGAGCAGTTCTTC CARQGHNEQFF
- TRBJ2-3 15 TRBV30 - TGTGCCTGGAGTGTACTGCAGGGCCGCACAGATACGCAGTATTTT CAWSVLQGRTDTQYF
- TRBJ2-2 14 TRBV5-1 - TGCGCCAGCAGCCCAGGAGGGGCGATCGGGGAGCTGTTTTTT CASSPGGAIGELFF
- TRBJ1-1 13 TRBV12-3/TRBV12-4 - TGTGCCAGCAGTTTGAATTGGGATCCTGAAGCTTTCTTT CASSLNWDPEAFF
- TRBJ1-1 12 TRBV29-1 - TGCAGCGTTGAAAGGCAGGCCACTGAAGCTTTCTTT CSVERQATEAFF
- TRBJ1-5 16 TRBV13 - TGTGCCAGCAGCTTAGTTGTGGGTACGGAGAATCAGCCCCAGCATTTT CASSLVVGTENQPQHF
- TRBJ2-3 15 TRBV12-5 - TGTGCTAGTGGTTTTACCGCTTGGGGGGCAGATACGCAGTATTTT CASGFTAWGADTQYF
- TRBJ2-1 15 TRBV9 - TGTGCCAGCAGCGTAGGCGGGGACTCCTACAATGAGCAGTTCTTC CASSVGGDSYNEQFF
- TRBJ2-7 14 TRBV21-1 - TGTGCCAGCAACCGGGACAGGGTTTTCTACGAGCAGTACTTC CASNRDRVFYEQYF
TRBD1 TRBJ2-3 16 TRBV28 - TGTGCCAGCAGTTCGATGACAGGGGGACGGCTGGATACGCAGTATTTT CASSSMTGGRLDTQYF
TRBD2 TRBJ2-7 17 TRBV20-1 - TGCAGTGCTAGACATCCCCCGAGTAGCGGGAGCTCCTACGAGCAGTACTTC CSARHPPSSGSSYEQYF
- TRBJ1-1 17 TRBV7-9 - TGTGCCAGCACCCCGGGGGTGGGCGGACAGCCGAACACTGAAGCTTTCTTT CASTPGVGGQPNTEAFF
- TRBJ2-7 14 TRBV7-2 - TGTGCCAGCACCATCAAGGGGGTCTCCTACGAGCAGTACTTC CASTIKGVSYEQYF